The next 26 T cell receptor beta chains were all read from a single sample in a study of Tregs in tolerant kidney transplant recipients. This table comes from immunoSEQ multiplex PCR, and its TCRdb copy is limited to in-frame clones, with some not included. The table shows tens of thousands of clones, with approximately 90% occurring only once. The nonmyeloablative bone marrow transplants came from related graft donors, with transient mixed chimerism. The sequencing here drew on CD8+ T cells from blood (PBMCs), taken 24 months after the transplant. The receptors were sampled from a human patient who received a combined kidney and bone marrow transplant. A subset of T cells may come from the graft donor.

The chain joins TRBV6-5 to TRBJ1-1, with D hard to call. This CDR3 contains 14 residues. The germline gives CDR1 MNHEY, CDR2 SVGAGI. The germline V and J ends were trimmed by 2 bases and 1 base, with 8 bases remaining between them. The CDR3 spells CASSYTPENTEAFF. As DNA, the CDR3 is TGTGCCAGCAGTTACACCCCAGAGAACACTGAAGCTTTCTTT.

The chain joins TRBV7-6 to TRBJ1-3; 7 bases agree with TRBD1. The germline V gene has CDR1 SGHVS and CDR2 FNYEAQ. V shed 1 base and J 4 bases; nucleotides not matched to a gene: 4. This CDR3 spans 15 amino acids. The CDR3 DNA is TGTGCCAGCAGCTTAGACAGGGGTTTGGGAAACACCATATATTTT. As protein: CASSLDRGLGNTIYF.

The chain couples TRBV19 to TRBJ1-1; D is undetermined. Trimming stripped 7 bases from V and 8 bases from J, with 14 bases between. Per the germline V gene, CDR1 is LNHDA and CDR2 is SQIVND (reference sequence). The CDR3 is 12 amino acids. The DNA for the CDR3 is TGTGCCAGTACCCAGGCGACGAGAGAAGCTTTCTTT. The encoded protein is CASTQATREAFF.

V gene TRBV4-1 combines with J gene TRBJ2-2; D is undetermined. Germline CDR1 and CDR2: MGHRA and YSYEKL. The CDR3 contains 14 residues. Trimming cost V 1 base and J 1 base, with 4 bases left between them. The CDR3 nucleotides are TGCGCCAGCAGCCAAGCCAGGAACACCGGGGAGCTGTTTTTT. It is translated as CASSQARNTGELFF.

The rearrangement joins TRBV4-1 to TRBJ2-7, with D tentatively TRBD1 (7 bases). This CDR3 has 13 residues. V gave up 4 bases and J gave up 6 bases, with 13 bases separating them. CDR1 is MGHRA and CDR2 is YSYEKL in the germline V gene. CDR3 sequence: CASSRGTAGEQYF. The CDR3 DNA follows: TGCGCCAGCAGCCGGGGGACAGCGGGCGAGCAGTACTTC.

The chain combines TRBV7-7 with TRBJ1-5; a weak D match, TRBD1 (6 bases). V dropped 5 bases and J dropped 0 bases, with 11 bases sitting between them. Germline loops: CDR1 SSHAT, CDR2 FNYEAQ (reference sequence). This CDR3 has 15 amino acids. CDR3 DNA sequence: TGTGCCAGCAGCGTTGACAGGTATAGCAATCAGCCCCAGCATTTT. Amino acids: CASSVDRYSNQPQHF. Based on the CDR3 plus reference TRBV7-7 and TRBJ1-5, the full variable domain is GAGVSQSPRYKVTKRGQDVTLRCDPISSHATLYWYQQALGQGPEFLTYFNYEAQPDKSGLPSDRFSAERPEGSISTLTIQRTEQRDSAMYRCASSVDRYSNQPQHFGDGTRLSIL.

This clone was seen only once. This chain uses TRBV2 with TRBJ1-5; no clear D gene. Germline V gives CDR1 SNHLY, CDR2 FYNNEI. V gave up 5 bases and J gave up 1 base, with 12 bases separating them. This CDR3 contains 15 residues. The CDR3 spells CASSSTLRSNQPQHF. The CDR3 DNA is TGTGCCAGCAGTTCGACCCTGAGGAGCAATCAGCCCCAGCATTTT.

V and J are TRBV5-5 and TRBJ2-7; 7 bases are a match to TRBD1. Germline V gene data show CDR1 as SGHKS and CDR2 as YYEKEE (reference sequence). V was clipped by 4 bases and J by 0 bases; unmatched bases: 7. The CDR3 contains 15 residues. Written as DNA, the CDR3 is TGTGCCAGCAGCCCCCGACAGGGATTCTCCTACGAGCAGTACTTC. This codes for CASSPRQGFSYEQYF.

This clone has only a few counts. The V gene is TRBV4-1, the J gene TRBJ1-1; D is ambiguous. The CDR3 extends over 13 amino acids. The ends were cut back, 1 base at V and 2 bases at J, with 5 bases in the middle. Germline assignment: CDR1 MGHRA and CDR2 YSYEKL. CDR3 sequence: CASSQGGNTEAFF. The CDR3 DNA reads TGCGCCAGCAGCCAAGGAGGAAACACTGAAGCTTTCTTT.

The chain employs TRBV19 and TRBJ1-5, with TRBD1 matching 7 bases. The V and J ends lost 7 bases and 5 bases, in that order; junction bases with no gene match: 11. Germline-derived CDR1 and CDR2 are LNHDA and SQIVND (reference sequence). This CDR3 is 15 amino acids long. The CDR3 region has the DNA TGTGCCAGTACCTCCGGACAGGTGACTTATCAGCCCCAGCATTTT. Translating it yields CASTSGQVTYQPQHF.

The chain is built from TRBV6-5 and TRBJ2-6; D not resolved. CDR1 and CDR2 from the germline V gene are MNHEY and SVGAGI. The germline V and J ends were trimmed by 5 bases and 4 bases, with 9 bases remaining between them. There are 14 residues in the CDR3. CDR3 protein: CASSNMGGANVLTF. CDR3 bases: TGTGCCAGCAGTAACATGGGCGGGGCCAACGTCCTGACTTTC.

J is TRBJ1-1 and V is TRBV7-9; D is ambiguous. CDR3 length equals 15 residues. CDR1 and CDR2 from the germline V gene are SEHNR and FQNEAQ (reference sequence). V shed 0 bases and J shed 5 bases, with 13 bases lying between them. The CDR3 spells CASSLAPSVKTEAFF. Written as DNA, the CDR3 is TGTGCCAGCAGCTTAGCGCCGTCAGTAAAGACTGAAGCTTTCTTT.

The rearrangement joins TRBV5-4 to TRBJ2-7; 8 bases are shared with TRBD1. Germline CDR1 reads SGHNT; CDR2 reads YYREEE (reference sequence). The CDR3 extends over 15 amino acids. The trim removed 4 bases at V and 0 bases at J, leaving 6 bases unmatched. CDR3 sequence reads: CASSDGDRSSYEQYF. CDR3 coding DNA: TGTGCCAGCAGCGACGGGGACAGGAGCTCCTACGAGCAGTACTTC.

This chain links TRBV27 with TRBJ1-2; D is perhaps TRBD1 (5 bases). Trimming pared 8 bases from V and 6 bases from J, leaving 10 bases between. The CDR3 covers 11 residues. Germline V CDR1 and CDR2: MNHEY, SMNVEV (reference sequence). The CDR3 here is CASVSGDGYTF. CDR3 nucleotide sequence: TGTGCCAGCGTTTCGGGGGATGGCTACACCTTC.

The chain combines TRBV7-8 with TRBJ2-1; 7 positions match TRBD2. The CDR3 runs 18 residues. After removal of 0 bases from V and 0 bases from J, the junction contained 8 bases not matched to a gene. CDR1 SGHVS and CDR2 FQNEAQ come from the germline V gene. This CDR3 is CASSLAILGGSSYNEQFF. In DNA, the CDR3 is TGTGCCAGCAGCTTAGCGATCCTCGGCGGGAGCTCCTACAATGAGCAGTTCTTC.

This clone was detected only a few times. At one of its ends the junction is not consistent with the germline gene, which may arise from a read error. The chain has TRBV2 and TRBJ1-4; possibly TRBD1 for D (5 bases). Germline-derived CDR1 and CDR2 are SNHLY and FYNNEI. This CDR3 is 15 amino acids long. The CDR3 here is CASSDVEEGLKKLFF. The DNA for the CDR3 is TGTGCCAGCAGTGACGTGGAGGAGGGGTTGAAAAAGCTGTTTTTT.

The rearrangement uses TRBV7-3 and TRBJ1-5, with D possibly being TRBD1 (5 bases). The germline V gene has CDR1 SGHTA and CDR2 FQGTGA. This CDR3 is 15 amino acids long. Trimming left V 5 bases short and J 5 bases short, with 16 bases between. CDR3 sequence: CASSTGHPGDQPQHF. As DNA, the CDR3 is TGTGCCAGCAGCACCGGACATCCAGGAGATCAGCCCCAGCATTTT.

The CDR3 loop reads CASSLVPAGELNEQFF. The CDR3, as DNA: TGTGCCAGCAGCTTAGTCCCAGCGGGAGAATTAAATGAGCAGTTCTTC. V gene TRBV11-2 combines with J gene TRBJ2-1; 8 positions match TRBD2. Germline V lookup: CDR1 SGHAT, CDR2 FQNNGV. The V segment lost 1 base and the J segment 7 bases; nucleotides outside the gene matches: 9. The CDR3 runs to 16 residues.

V and J are TRBV23-1 and TRBJ2-6; 8 bases are shared with TRBD1. TRBV23-1 counts as an open reading frame of uncertain function. There are 18 residues in the CDR3. The V segment lost 4 bases and the J segment 0 bases; nucleotides outside the gene matches: 8. For the CDR3, the DNA is TGCGCCAGCAGTCCGCACCGGGACAGGAGCTCTGGGGCCAACGTCCTGACTTTC. Residues: CASSPHRDRSSGANVLTF.

With respect to this clone: Its ends do not fully match the called genes, so a read error is possible. The V gene is TRBV5-5, the J gene TRBJ2-7; 7 nucleotides line up with TRBD1. In germline, CDR1 is SGHKS, CDR2 YYEKEE (reference sequence). This CDR3 comprises 15 residues. The chain's CDR3 is CAGSFEGQVTYEQYF. The DNA of the CDR3 is TGTGCCGGCAGCTTCGAAGGACAGGTAACCTACGAGCAGTACTTC.

The chain uses TRBV15 and TRBJ1-4, with 7 bases that match TRBD1. Trimming cost V 6 bases and J 8 bases; bases outside gene matches: 3. The CDR3 has 12 amino acids. The germline CDR1 and CDR2 sequences are LNHNV and YYDKDF (reference sequence). The CDR3 sequence is CATSQTGEKLFF. CDR3 bases: TGTGCCACCAGTCAGACAGGGGAAAAACTGTTTTTT.

The rearrangement joins TRBV5-5 to TRBJ1-2; D might be TRBD1 (5 bases). CDR3 length: 15 amino acids. Trimming pared 4 bases from V and 4 bases from J, leaving 17 bases between. In germline, CDR1 is SGHKS, CDR2 YYEKEE (reference sequence). The CDR3 loop reads CASSPTPGGPYGYTF. The CDR3 region has the DNA TGTGCCAGCAGCCCCACTCCCGGGGGACCCTATGGCTACACCTTC.

The chain is built from TRBV15 and TRBJ2-7; TRBD2 matches at 10 bases. Germline values: CDR1 LNHNV, CDR2 YYDKDF (reference sequence). There are 14 residues in the CDR3. After removal of 7 bases from V and 2 bases from J, the junction contained 5 bases not matched to a gene. DNA of the CDR3: TGTGCCACCACTATTACTAGCGGGGCCTACGAGCAGTACTTC. It codes for CATTITSGAYEQYF. Filled out from reference TRBV15 and TRBJ2-7, the complete variable domain reads DAMVIQNPRYQVTQFGKPVTLSCSQTLNHNVMYWYQQKSSQAPKLLFHYYDKDFNNEADTPDNFQSRRPNTSFCFLDIRSPGLGDTAMYLCATTITSGAYEQYFGPGTRLTVT.

The chain carries TRBV9 and TRBJ2-2, with 10 bases fitting TRBD1. Germline-derived CDR1 and CDR2 are SGDLS and YYNGEE. The CDR3 consists of 15 residues. V was clipped by 4 bases and J by 5 bases; unmatched bases: 5. CDR3 amino acids: CASSLRTGGTGELFF. For the CDR3, the DNA is TGTGCCAGCAGCCTAAGGACAGGGGGGACCGGGGAGCTGTTTTTT.

The chain combines TRBV7-9 with TRBJ2-1; D is unresolved. With 5 bases removed from V and 0 bases from J, the gap between germline ends came to 5 bases. The CDR3 extends over 13 amino acids. Germline V gene sequence: CDR1 SEHNR, CDR2 FQNEAQ (reference sequence). CDR3 sequence (DNA): TGTGCCAGCAGCCGTGTCTCCTACAATGAGCAGTTCTTC. It is translated as CASSRVSYNEQFF.

The chain uses TRBV15 and TRBJ2-5, with a possible D match to TRBD1 (6 bases). Judging by the DNA end, TRBJ2-7 fits better; the J call may be wrong. In germline, CDR1 is LNHNV, CDR2 YYDKDF (reference sequence). The CDR3 contains 14 residues. The CDR3 protein is CATSIGTRTYEQYF. The CDR3 nucleotides are TGTGCCACCAGCATTGGGACACGGACCTACGAGCAGTACTTC.